Listed below are T cell receptor beta chains from one sample, sequenced in a study of blood T cell repertoires in COVID-19. Generated by immunoSEQ multiplex PCR, the TCRdb table keeps only in-frame clones and is missing some. The table includes about 30,000 clones, about 91% detected once. The material sequenced was peripheral blood. These receptors all come from a man aged 45-60 years with active COVID-19. Each CDR3 is given with its conserved first and last residue. D genes are given only for firm matches. The size field is filled for only some rows; it gives once, few, many or a size class.

j_call | clone_size | d_call | v_call | cdr3_nt | cdr3_aa
TRBJ2-7 | . | . | TRBV18 | TGTGCCAGCTCACCAGATGGACAGATTATCTACGAGCAGTACTTC | CASSPDGQIIYEQYF
TRBJ2-3 | . | TRBD1 | TRBV6-4 | TGTGCCAGCAGTGAGGGACAGGGGGCAGATACGCAGTATTTT | CASSEGQGADTQYF
TRBJ1-5 | . | . | TRBV28 | TGTGCCAGCATTGAAGGGGGAGGCAATCAGCCCCAGCATTTT | CASIEGGGNQPQHF
TRBJ2-2 | . | TRBD2 | TRBV7-2 | TGTGCCAGCAGCCCTCCGTGGCTAGCGGGATTTCACACCGGGGAGCTGTTTTTT | CASSPPWLAGFHTGELFF
TRBJ2-7 | . | . | TRBV7-2 | TGTGCCAGCAGCTTAGACAATACCTACGAGCAGTACTTC | CASSLDNTYEQYF
TRBJ1-4 | . | TRBD1 | TRBV6-1 | TGTGCCAGCAGTGAGGACAGGGTAAATGAAAAACTGTTTTTT | CASSEDRVNEKLFF
TRBJ2-2 | . | TRBD2 | TRBV6-5 | TGTGCCAGCAGCAAAGGACTAGCGACCGGGGAGCTGTTTTTT | CASSKGLATGELFF
TRBJ1-2 | . | . | TRBV4-1 | TGCGCCAGCAGCCAAGATGGGCCGGACTCGTGGCGCGGCTTCTATGGCTACACCTTC | CASSQDGPDSWRGFYGYTF
TRBJ2-7 | few | . | TRBV28 | TGTGCCAGCAGTCCTTACAGGACAAATTGGGGATACGAGCAGTACTTC | CASSPYRTNWGYEQYF
TRBJ2-1 | . | . | TRBV21-1 | TGTGCCAGCAGCAAAATCCCCTTTTCGGTGCGGGGGCCCCACAATGAGCAGTTCTTC | CASSKIPFSVRGPHNEQFF
TRBJ1-1 | . | . | TRBV7-3 | TGTGCCAGCAGCTTATATGTGAACACTGAAGCTTTCTTT | CASSLYVNTEAFF
TRBJ1-1 | . | . | TRBV6-5 | TGTGCCAGCATCTGGGGGGGAGGCACTGAAGCTTTCTTT | CASIWGGGTEAFF
TRBJ1-4 | . | . | TRBV11-3 | TGTGCCAGCAGCCGGCGAGACTATCCCTCAACTAATGAAAAACTGTTTTTT | CASSRRDYPSTNEKLFF
TRBJ2-3 | . | . | TRBV19 | TGTGCCAGTAGGCAGTGGGCGACCAGCACAGATACGCAGTATTTT | CASRQWATSTDTQYF
TRBJ1-1 | . | TRBD1 | TRBV28 | TGTGCCAGCAGGCGGAACAGGGGGCGGAACACTGAAGCTTTCTTT | CASRRNRGRNTEAFF
TRBJ1-3 | . | TRBD1 | TRBV6-1 | TGTGCCAGCAGTGATCCGGGACAGGGGATGAACACCATATATTTT | CASSDPGQGMNTIYF
TRBJ2-7 | . | TRBD1 | TRBV11-2 | TGTGCCAGCAGCCCGAGGACAGGGGTCTACGAGCAGTACTTC | CASSPRTGVYEQYF
TRBJ2-1 | . | . | TRBV19 | TGTGCCAGTAAGGCAGTACCGGGCAATGAGCAGTTCTTC | CASKAVPGNEQFF
TRBJ1-6 | . | TRBD1 | TRBV28 | TGTGCCAGCAGTTTATTTTCCGGGACAGGCGTAGGTTCACCCCTCCACTTT | CASSLFSGTGVGSPLHF
TRBJ2-5 | . | . | TRBV11-2 | TGTGCCAGCAGCTTACAGGGTGAAGAGACCCAGTACTTC | CASSLQGEETQYF
TRBJ2-2 | . | . | TRBV5-1 | TGCGCCAGCAGCCCCGGGAGTAACACCGGGGAGCTGTTTTTT | CASSPGSNTGELFF
TRBJ1-1 | . | TRBD1 | TRBV5-1 | TGCGCCAGCAGCTACTTACAGGGGGCTGACACTGAAGCTTTCTTT | CASSYLQGADTEAFF
TRBJ2-1 | . | . | TRBV29-1 | TGCAGCGTCCAGCGGGACAAGGGTTACAATGAGCAGTTCTTC | CSVQRDKGYNEQFF
TRBJ2-7 | . | . | TRBV25-1 | TGTGCCAGCAGTGAACCGGGGTCGTCCTACGAGCAGTACTTC | CASSEPGSSYEQYF
TRBJ1-4 | . | TRBD1 | TRBV30 | TGTGCCTGGAGCCCCGGCAGGGGGGATGAAAAACTGTTTTTT | CAWSPGRGDEKLFF
TRBJ2-2 | . | . | TRBV5-1 | TGCGCCAGCAGCTTGTTAGGTTCATCGGGCACCGGGGAGCTGTTTTTT | CASSLLGSSGTGELFF
TRBJ2-5 | . | TRBD2 | TRBV4-2 | TGTGCCAGCAGCCAAGGGGCTAGCGGGGGAGGCCAAGAGACCCAGTACTTC | CASSQGASGGGQETQYF
TRBJ1-1 | . | . | TRBV7-3 | TGTGCCAGCAGCCGACAGGAGAACACTGAAGCTTTCTTT | CASSRQENTEAFF
TRBJ2-1 | . | TRBD2 | TRBV3-1/TRBV3-2 | TGTGCCAGCAGCGCGGGACTAGCGGGCGATGAGCAGTTCTTC | CASSAGLAGDEQFF
TRBJ1-1 | . | . | TRBV12-5 | TGTGCTAGTGGTTTTTCAGGAAACACTGAAGCTTTCTTT | CASGFSGNTEAFF
TRBJ1-6 | . | TRBD1 | TRBV27 | TGTGCCAGCAGTATTACCGGGACAGGGGTGTCACCCCTCCACTTT | CASSITGTGVSPLHF
TRBJ2-7 | . | TRBD2 | TRBV5-4 | TGTGCCAGCAGCACAATAGCGGGAGGTGCGGACGAGCAGTACTTC | CASSTIAGGADEQYF
TRBJ2-7 | . | . | TRBV7-9 | TGTGCCAGCAGCTGGGGAGGCTCCCCCGAGCAGTACTTC | CASSWGGSPEQYF
TRBJ2-1 | . | TRBD1 | TRBV15 | TGTGCCACCAGCAGAGTTTCCGGACAGGGTGGAAATGAGCAGTTCTTC | CATSRVSGQGGNEQFF
TRBJ2-2 | once | . | TRBV7-2 | TGTGCCAGCAGCTTACAAGCACTTGATACCGGGGAGCTGTTTTTT | CASSLQALDTGELFF
TRBJ1-5 | . | . | TRBV5-6 | TGTGCCAGCAGTTTGACAGGAAATAGCAATCAGCCCCAGCATTTT | CASSLTGNSNQPQHF
TRBJ2-7 | . | TRBD1 | TRBV5-5 | TGTGCCAGCAGCTTGTGGACAGGGGCCTACGAGCAGTACTTC | CASSLWTGAYEQYF
TRBJ2-7 | . | TRBD1 | TRBV5-4 | TGTGCCAGCAGCCCAGCATCTGGGACAGGGAACTTCTACGAGCAGTACTTC | CASSPASGTGNFYEQYF
TRBJ2-7 | . | . | TRBV25-1 | TGTGCCAGCAGTGAATTGGGCAGGGACTACGAGCAGTACTTC | CASSELGRDYEQYF
TRBJ1-1 | . | TRBD1 | TRBV19 | TGTGCCAGTAGTATCACAGGGGTAGGCACTGAAGCTTTCTTT | CASSITGVGTEAFF
TRBJ2-7 | . | . | TRBV2 | TGTGCCAGCAGGGAAAAAGCTGGTTACGAGCAGTACTTC | CASREKAGYEQYF
TRBJ2-1 | . | TRBD2 | TRBV5-8 | TGTGCCAGCAGCCCTGAGGTAGCGGGATTAGGTGAGCAGTTCTTC | CASSPEVAGLGEQFF
TRBJ1-6 | . | TRBD1 | TRBV28 | TGTGCCAGCAGTTCGGGACAGGGGTTTAATTCACCCCTCCACTTT | CASSSGQGFNSPLHF
TRBJ2-7 | . | TRBD1 | TRBV5-5 | TGTGCCAGCAGCCTGGCTCCGGGACAGGGGGCTTACGAGCAGTACTTC | CASSLAPGQGAYEQYF
TRBJ1-4 | . | TRBD1 | TRBV9 | TGTGCCAGCAGCGCCGGACAGGGCCTTAATGAAAAACTGTTTTTT | CASSAGQGLNEKLFF
TRBJ2-5 | . | . | TRBV12-3/TRBV12-4 | TGTGCCAGCAGGGCTCCGGGGGAGACCCAGTACTTC | CASRAPGETQYF
TRBJ2-2 | . | TRBD1 | TRBV3-1/TRBV3-2 | TGTGCCAGCACAACAGGGGCAGTCACCGGGGAGCTGTTTTTT | CASTTGAVTGELFF
TRBJ2-2 | . | TRBD2 | TRBV30 | TGTGCCTGGGCTGGACTAGCGGGCGCGAACACCGGGGAGCTGTTTTTT | CAWAGLAGANTGELFF
TRBJ2-7 | . | . | TRBV11-3 | TGTGCCAGCGGGGGCCCAGGGATCTACGAGCAGTACTTC | CASGGPGIYEQYF
TRBJ2-7 | . | TRBD1 | TRBV6-5 | TGTGCCAGCAGAGGGTCAGGGGGCTACGAGCAGTACTTC | CASRGSGGYEQYF
TRBJ2-7 | . | . | TRBV28 | TGTGCCAGCAGTCGGAGAGGACTAATGTCCTACGAGCAGTACTTC | CASSRRGLMSYEQYF
TRBJ2-5 | . | TRBD1 | TRBV30 | TGTGCCTGGAGTAGGGGGACAGGCTCCAAAGAGACCCAGTACTTC | CAWSRGTGSKETQYF
TRBJ2-7 | . | TRBD1 | TRBV13 | TGTGCCAGCAGCTCGACAGGGAACTCACTGGAATACGAGCAGTACTTC | CASSSTGNSLEYEQYF
TRBJ2-7 | . | TRBD1 | TRBV29-1 | TGCAGCGTCCGACAGGGGGGCTACGAGCAGTACTTC | CSVRQGGYEQYF